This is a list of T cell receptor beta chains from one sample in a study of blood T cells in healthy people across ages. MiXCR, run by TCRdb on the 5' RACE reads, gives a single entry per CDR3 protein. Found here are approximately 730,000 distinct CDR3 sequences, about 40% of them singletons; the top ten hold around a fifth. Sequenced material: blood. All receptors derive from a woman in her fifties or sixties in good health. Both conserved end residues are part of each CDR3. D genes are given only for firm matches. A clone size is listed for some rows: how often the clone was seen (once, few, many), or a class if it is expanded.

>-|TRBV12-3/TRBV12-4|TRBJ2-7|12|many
CASSLEGSEQYF
TGTGCCAGCAGTTTAGAGGGGAGTGAGCAGTACTTC
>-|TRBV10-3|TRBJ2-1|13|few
CAISRTEGHEQFF
TGTGCCATCAGTCGGACAGAAGGACATGAGCAGTTCTTC
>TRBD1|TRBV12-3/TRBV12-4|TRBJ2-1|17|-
CASSSVGGQDFYNEQFF
TGTGCCAGCAGTTCCGTAGGTGGACAGGATTTCTACAATGAGCAGTTCTTC
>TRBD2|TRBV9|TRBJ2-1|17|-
CASSPYELAGGHNEQFF
TGTGCCAGCAGCCCCTACGAACTAGCGGGGGGGCACAATGAGCAGTTCTTC
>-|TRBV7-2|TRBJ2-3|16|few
CASSRGGAGWADTQYF
TGTGCCAGCAGCCGCGGTGGTGCGGGATGGGCAGATACGCAGTATTTT
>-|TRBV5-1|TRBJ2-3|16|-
CASSFELRGVTDTQYF
TGCGCCAGCAGCTTCGAACTTCGAGGGGTGACAGATACGCAGTATTTT
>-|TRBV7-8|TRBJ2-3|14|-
CASSLSGGRDTQYF
TGTGCCAGCAGCTTATCTGGAGGAAGAGATACGCAGTATTTT
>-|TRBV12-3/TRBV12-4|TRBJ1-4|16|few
CASSLAMDRSNEKLFF
TGTGCCAGCAGTTTAGCGATGGATCGGTCTAATGAAAAACTGTTTTTT
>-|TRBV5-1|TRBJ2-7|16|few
CASSFSWGQTGYEQYF
TGCGCCAGCAGCTTTAGTTGGGGGCAAACGGGGTACGAGCAGTACTTC
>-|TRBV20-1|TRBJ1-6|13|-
CSAIGVRNSPLHF
TGCAGTGCTATAGGGGTTAGGAATTCACCCCTCCACTTT
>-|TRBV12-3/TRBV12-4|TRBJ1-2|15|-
CASSLARRGAFGYTF
TGTGCCAGCAGTTTAGCGCGACGGGGGGCCTTTGGCTACACCTTC
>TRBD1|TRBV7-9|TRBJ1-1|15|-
CASSLDGTGNTEAFF
TGTGCCAGCAGCTTAGACGGGACAGGGAACACTGAAGCTTTCTTT
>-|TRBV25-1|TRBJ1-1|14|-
CASNPGGGGTEAFF
TGTGCCAGCAACCCGGGGGGGGGCGGTACTGAAGCTTTCTTT
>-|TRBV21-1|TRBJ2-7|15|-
CASNGTEGVYYEQYF
TGTGCCAGCAACGGGACGGAGGGAGTTTACTACGAGCAGTACTTC
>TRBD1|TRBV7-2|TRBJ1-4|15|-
CASSPRQGGGEKLFF
TGTGCCAGCAGCCCCAGACAGGGTGGGGGTGAAAAACTGTTTTTT
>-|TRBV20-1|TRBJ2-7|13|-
CSARVEPLREQYF
TGCAGTGCTAGAGTGGAGCCCCTCCGCGAGCAGTACTTC
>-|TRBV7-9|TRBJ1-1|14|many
CASSPQSMNTEAFF
TGTGCCAGCAGCCCCCAATCCATGAACACTGAAGCTTTCTTT
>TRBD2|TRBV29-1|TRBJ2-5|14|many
CSASGTSGQETQYF
TGCAGCGCGTCCGGGACTAGCGGTCAAGAGACCCAGTACTTC
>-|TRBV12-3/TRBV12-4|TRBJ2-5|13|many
CASSFGVQETQYF
TGTGCCAGCAGTTTTGGCGTTCAAGAGACCCAGTACTTC
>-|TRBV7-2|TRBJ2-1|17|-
CASSSYTGRPVYNEQFF
TGTGCCAGCAGCTCTTACACGGGACGGCCGGTCTACAATGAGCAGTTCTTC
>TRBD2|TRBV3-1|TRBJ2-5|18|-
CASSQDRLAGEGRETQYF
TGTGCCAGCAGCCAAGATAGACTAGCGGGGGAAGGGCGAGAGACCCAGTACTTC
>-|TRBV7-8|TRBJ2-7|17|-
CASSLEGGGVSSYEQYF
TGTGCCAGCAGCTTAGAAGGGGGCGGGGTAAGCTCCTACGAGCAGTACTTC
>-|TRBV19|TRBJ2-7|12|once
CASSIGQGEQYF
TGTGCCAGTAGTATAGGTCAGGGGGAGCAGTACTTC
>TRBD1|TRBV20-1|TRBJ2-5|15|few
CSAILDRDYRETQYF
TGCAGTGCTATCCTGGACAGGGATTATCGAGAGACCCAGTACTTC
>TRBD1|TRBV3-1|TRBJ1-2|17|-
CASSQGTGTSLNYGYTF
TGTGCCAGCAGCCAAGGGACAGGCACTAGTTTGAACTATGGCTACACCTTC
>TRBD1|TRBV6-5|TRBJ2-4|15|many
CASSDSGTGLNIQYF
TGTGCCAGCAGCGATTCCGGGACAGGGCTGAACATTCAGTACTTC
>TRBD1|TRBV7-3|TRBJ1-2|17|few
CASSSGTGTEALHGYTF
TGTGCCAGCAGCTCTGGGACCGGGACAGAAGCTCTTCACGGCTACACCTTC
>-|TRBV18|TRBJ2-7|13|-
CASSPATSYEQYF
TGTGCCAGCTCACCAGCCACCTCCTACGAGCAGTACTTC
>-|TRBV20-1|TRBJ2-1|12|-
CSASDLSNEQFF
TGCAGTGCTAGTGATTTATCCAATGAGCAGTTCTTC
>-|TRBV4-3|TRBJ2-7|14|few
CASSQDERSYEQYF
TGCGCCAGCAGCCAAGACGAACGCTCCTACGAGCAGTACTTC
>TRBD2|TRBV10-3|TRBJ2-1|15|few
CAISDRRAGANEQFF
TGTGCCATCAGTGATAGACGAGCGGGGGCAAATGAGCAGTTCTTC
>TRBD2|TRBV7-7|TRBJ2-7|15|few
CASSLGDGRAYEQYF
TGTGCTAGCAGCCTGGGGGACGGGAGGGCCTACGAGCAGTACTTC